The next 29 T cell receptor beta chains were all read from a single sample in a study of identical twins. TCRdb re-analysed the 5' RACE reads in MiXCR, keeping a single row per CDR3 protein. The repertoire includes 500,000 to 550,000 distinct CDR3 sequences, 22% of them detected once, and approximately 0.95% sits in the top ten. These data are also associated with another study on T cells expressing NK-cell markers.

Sequenced material: CD4+ T cells sorted from blood. The receptors stem from a woman aged 18-30 years in good health.

This clonotype was observed a handful of times. The chain couples TRBV5-6 to TRBJ2-7; 11 bases fit TRBD2. Losses at the gene ends were 3 bases for V and 7 bases for J; bases not matched to a gene: 9. Germline values: CDR1 SGHDT, CDR2 YYEEEE. This CDR3 has 15 amino acids. The CDR3 DNA sequence: TGTGCCAGCAGCTACCGACTAGCGGGAATGTCTGAGCAGTACTTC. Protein product: CASSYRLAGMSEQYF. Full variable domain (missing parts from reference TRBV5-6 and TRBJ2-7): DAGVTQSPTHLIKTRGQQVTLRCSPKSGHDTVSWYQQALGQGPQFIFQYYEEEERQRGNFPDRFSGHQFPNYSSELNVNALLLGDSALYLCASSYRLAGMSEQYFGPGTRLTVT.

This clonotype was counted a few times. This chain connects TRBV21-1 to TRBJ2-5; TRBD1, the D gene given by the table, was not confirmed from the DNA. TRBV21-1 is a pseudogene locus. The CDR3 covers 12 residues. This CDR3 reads CATRGSQETQYF. DNA of the CDR3: TGTGCCACACGGGGGAGCCAAGAGACCCAGTACTTC.

The V call is TRBV6-4, the J call TRBJ2-3, with D possibly being TRBD2 (5 bases). Germline V gives CDR1 MRHNA, CDR2 SNTAGT. Trimming removed 4 bases from V and 0 bases from J, with 11 bases in between. The CDR3 consists of 15 residues. The CDR3 here is CASSGERTSTDTQYF. CDR3 sequence (DNA): TGTGCCAGCAGTGGAGAGCGGACTAGCACAGATACGCAGTATTTT.

This clonotype has just a few counts. The junction and the germline gene differ at one end; a read error may be behind it. V is TRBV29-1 and J is TRBJ1-1, with a tentative D call TRBD1 (6 bases). The length of the CDR3 is 13 residues. Germline lookup yields CDR1 SQVTM and CDR2 ANQGSEA. The CDR3 nucleotides are TGCAGCGTCGAAGGACAGCTGAACACTGAAGCTTTCTTT. Residues: CSVEGQLNTEAFF.

The sample holds a few counts of this clonotype. The CDR3 nucleotides are TGTGCCAGCAGCTTAGAGGGTGGGCCCCAGCATTTT. Translation gives CASSLEGGPQHF. The chain joins TRBV7-9 to TRBJ1-5; D is ambiguous. V was shortened by 1 base and J by 9 bases, with 7 bases between the two germline ends. The V gene's germline CDR1 is SEHNR and CDR2 FQNEAQ (reference sequence). The CDR3 contains 12 residues.

The chain is built from TRBV20-1 and TRBJ2-7, with 10 nucleotides matching TRBD2. This CDR3 contains 13 residues. Trimming removed 2 bases from V and 5 bases from J; junction bases left unmatched: 3. Germline V gene sequence: CDR1 DFQATT, CDR2 SNEGSKA (reference sequence). The CDR3 DNA is TGCAGTGCTAGACTAGCGGGAGCACACGAGCAGTACTTC. Translation gives CSARLAGAHEQYF.

The sample holds a few counts of this clonotype. The chain uses TRBV20-1 and TRBJ2-1, with D perhaps matching TRBD2 (6 bases). The ends were cut back, 6 bases at V and 0 bases at J, with 12 bases in the middle. The CDR3 is 14 amino acids. Germline-derived CDR1 and CDR2 are DFQATT and SNEGSKA (reference sequence). The CDR3, as DNA: TGCAGTGCCGTACGGGGGAGCTCCTACAATGAGCAGTTCTTC. This gives the protein CSAVRGSSYNEQFF.

This clonotype appeared a few times. V is TRBV6-2 or TRBV6-3 and J is TRBJ1-1, with no clear D. V was shortened by 0 bases and J by 8 bases, with 4 bases between the two germline ends. Germline V gene sequence: CDR1 MNHEY, CDR2 SVGEGT. The CDR3 covers 11 residues. Written as DNA, the CDR3 is TGTGCCAGCAGTTACTCATTGGAAGCTTTCTTT. It yields the protein CASSYSLEAFF.

This clonotype occurred many times. This chain joins TRBV3-1 and TRBJ1-2; D might be TRBD1 (5 bases). V was trimmed by 2 bases and J by 2 bases, leaving 6 bases between them. The CDR3 has 13 residues. Germline V gene data show CDR1 as LGHDT and CDR2 as YNNKEL (reference sequence). DNA of the CDR3: TGTGCCAGCAGCCAATCAGGGAACTATGGCTACACCTTC. Protein sequence: CASSQSGNYGYTF.

V and J are TRBV6-1 and TRBJ2-3; tentative D call: TRBD2 (7 bases). V lost 2 bases, J lost 1 base, and 13 bases lay in between. CDR3 length equals 16 residues. Germline values: CDR1 MNHNS, CDR2 SASEGT. Here the CDR3 reads CASSERRGPRTDTQYF. For the CDR3, the DNA is TGTGCCAGCAGTGAAAGGCGGGGGCCGCGCACAGATACGCAGTATTTT.

V and J are TRBV20-1 and TRBJ2-1; TRBD2 is a possible D gene (6 bases). This CDR3 is 17 amino acids long. The ends were cut back, 0 bases at V and 6 bases at J, with 21 bases in the middle. Germline V gene data show CDR1 as DFQATT and CDR2 as SNEGSKA (reference sequence). CDR3 nucleotide sequence: TGCAGTGCTAGAGATTCCCAGCGGGTCCTAATTCGCAATGAGCAGTTCTTC. Residues: CSARDSQRVLIRNEQFF.

CDR3 in amino acids: CSARAPGGPVIETQYF. For the CDR3, the DNA is TGCAGTGCTAGAGCCCCTGGGGGGCCGGTAATCGAGACCCAGTACTTC. V gene TRBV20-1 combines with J gene TRBJ2-5, with D perhaps given as TRBD1 or TRBD2 (6 bases each). This CDR3 contains 16 residues. The V and J ends lost 1 base and 5 bases respectively, with 20 bases between them. The germline V gene encodes CDR1 DFQATT and CDR2 SNEGSKA (reference sequence).

The V call is TRBV5-1, the J call TRBJ2-3; D is unresolved. CDR3 length: 16 amino acids. From germline, CDR1 is SGHRS and CDR2 YFSETQ. V dropped 0 bases and J dropped 0 bases, with 11 bases sitting between them. Here the CDR3 reads CASSLVQHTSTDTQYF. DNA for the CDR3: TGCGCCAGCAGCTTGGTGCAGCACACTAGCACAGATACGCAGTATTTT.

The J gene is TRBJ1-4, the V gene TRBV20-1; 8 bases fit TRBD1. In germline, CDR1 is DFQATT, CDR2 SNEGSKA (reference sequence). With V trimmed by 0 bases and J by 13 bases, 7 bases remained unmatched. The CDR3 has 13 residues. CDR3 in amino acids: CSARDTDRDVLFF. DNA for the CDR3: TGCAGTGCTAGAGATACGGACAGGGATGTACTGTTTTTT.

This clonotype was counted a few times. J is TRBJ1-1 and V is TRBV20-1, with D maybe TRBD1 (5 bases). The CDR3 is 13 amino acids. CDR1 and CDR2 (germline): DFQATT, SNEGSKA (reference sequence). Trimming took 3 bases from V and 0 from J, leaving 8 bases between them. The CDR3 here is CSASKDMNTEAFF. The DNA for the CDR3 is TGCAGTGCTAGCAAGGACATGAACACTGAAGCTTTCTTT.

This clonotype was seen a handful of times. The V gene is TRBV27, the J gene TRBJ2-5; D call uncertain. Germline V gene sequence: CDR1 MNHEY, CDR2 SMNVEV (reference sequence). The CDR3 is 13 residues long. V lost 1 base, J lost 4 bases, and 7 bases lay in between. Here the CDR3 DNA reads TGTGCCAGCAGTTTATATTTGGGAGAGACCCAGTACTTC. It codes for CASSLYLGETQYF.

The sample holds a few counts of this clonotype. This chain connects TRBV5-1 to TRBJ2-3; 10 bases agree with TRBD2. CDR1 and CDR2 from the germline V gene are SGHRS and YFSETQ. The CDR3 is made up of 16 amino acids. The J segment lost 3 bases and the V segment lost 4 bases, leaving 8 bases of the junction unmatched. The CDR3 DNA follows: TGCGCCAGCAGCACCCTTAGCGGGGGGTGGACAGATACGCAGTATTTT. It yields the protein CASSTLSGGWTDTQYF.

Many counts were recorded for this clonotype. The chain is built from TRBV29-1 and TRBJ2-7; D could derive from TRBD1 or TRBD2 (5 bases each). The CDR3 is 17 amino acids. Germline V lookup: CDR1 SQVTM, CDR2 ANQGSEA. V lost 6 bases to trimming and J lost 5 bases, with 29 bases between them. The CDR3 region has the DNA TGCAGCGTGATCCGGGACGCCTATGCTGGGGTAAACCACGAGCAGTACTTC. Protein sequence: CSVIRDAYAGVNHEQYF.

The chain joins TRBV20-1 to TRBJ1-2; no reliable D call. The germline gives CDR1 DFQATT, CDR2 SNEGSKA (reference sequence). The CDR3 is made up of 13 amino acids. Trimming took off 1 base at V and 6 bases at J, with 12 bases between the two ends. DNA of the CDR3: TGCAGTGCTAGAGGTTGGAATCCGGATGGCTACACCTTC. It is translated as CSARGWNPDGYTF.

The chain links TRBV9 to TRBJ2-3, with D maybe TRBD2 (6 bases). The CDR3 has 14 residues. V lost 4 bases and J 6 bases, leaving 15 bases between the germline ends. The V gene's germline CDR1 is SGDLS and CDR2 YYNGEE. CDR3 in amino acids: CASSSRDSRDTQYF. The CDR3 DNA reads TGTGCCAGCAGCTCGCGGGACTCCCGGGATACGCAGTATTTT.

This rearrangement joins TRBV6-1 to TRBJ1-6; no reliable D call. V gave up 6 bases and J gave up 9 bases, with 18 bases separating them. CDR1 is MNHNS and CDR2 is SASEGT in the germline V gene. The CDR3 runs 15 residues. The CDR3 loop is CASRPLLGVGSPLHF. DNA of the CDR3: TGTGCCAGCAGGCCCCTCCTGGGCGTGGGTTCACCCCTCCACTTT.

This clonotype was detected a few times. V usage is TRBV5-4 and J usage is TRBJ2-5, with D hard to call. This CDR3 is built from 15 residues. Germline CDR1 is SGHNT and CDR2 is YYREEE (reference sequence). V lost 0 bases and J 9 bases, leaving 18 bases between the germline ends. The CDR3, as DNA: TGTGCCAGCAGCTTGGTGGATAGACCTCCGCTGTCCCAGTACTTC. It specifies CASSLVDRPPLSQYF. The full variable domain, with the rest looked up from reference TRBV5-4 and TRBJ2-5, is ETGVTQSPTHLIKTRGQQVTLRCSSQSGHNTVSWYQQALGQGPQFIFQYYREEENGRGNFPPRFSGLQFPNYSSELNVNALELDDSALYLCASSLVDRPPLSQYFGPGTRLLVL.

Only a few counts were recorded for this clonotype. The chain carries TRBV9 and TRBJ2-2, with no clear D. The ends were cut back, 1 base at V and 6 bases at J, with 7 bases in the middle. CDR1 is SGDLS and CDR2 is YYNGEE in the germline V gene. There are 13 residues in the CDR3. In DNA form, the CDR3 reads TGTGCCAGCAGCGTATGGTCGGCCGGGGAGCTGTTTTTT. Translated: CASSVWSAGELFF.

The gene calls are TRBV9 and TRBJ2-7, with TRBD2 identical over 13 bases. Per the germline V gene, CDR1 is SGDLS and CDR2 is YYNGEE. V lost 0 bases and J lost 5; bases outside the gene matches: 2. The CDR3 consists of 15 residues. CDR3 nucleotide sequence: TGTGCCAGCAGCGTAGTTGGGACTAGCGGGAACGAGCAGTACTTC. It codes for CASSVVGTSGNEQYF.

This clonotype was counted a few times. The rearrangement links TRBV18 to TRBJ1-1, with 11 nucleotides matching TRBD1. V gave up 4 bases and J gave up 4 bases; unmatched junction bases: 8. The CDR3 sequence is 16 residues long. The V gene's germline CDR1 is KGHSH and CDR2 LQKENI. The CDR3: CASSLPGQGVRTEAFF. Written as DNA, the CDR3 is TGTGCCAGCTCACTACCGGGACAGGGGGTACGCACTGAAGCTTTCTTT. The full variable domain, completed using reference TRBV18 and TRBJ1-1, is NAGVMQNPRHLVRRRGQEARLRCSPMKGHSHVYWYRQLPEEGLKFMVYLQKENIIDESGMPKERFSAEFPKEGPSILRIQQVVRGDSAAYFCASSLPGQGVRTEAFFGQGTRLTVV.

This clonotype was detected only a few times. The chain has TRBV6-2 or TRBV6-3 and TRBJ2-5; D not certain. From germline, CDR1 is MNHEY and CDR2 SVGEGT. Trimming removed 5 bases at V and 7 bases at J, with 8 bases between. The CDR3 runs 11 residues. The CDR3 is CASSRSRTQYF. The CDR3 DNA sequence: TGTGCCAGCAGTCGCAGCCGGACCCAGTACTTC.

The V gene is TRBV20-1, the J gene TRBJ2-7; D is uncertain. The V end lost 7 bases, the J end lost 5 bases, and 15 bases lay between the germline ends. The CDR3 totals 12 residues. Germline-derived CDR1 and CDR2 are DFQATT and SNEGSKA (reference sequence). The CDR3 bases are TGCAGTGTTCCAACTCCCATCCACGAGCAGTACTTC. This gives the protein CSVPTPIHEQYF.

This clonotype came up a few times. This chain links TRBV6-6 with TRBJ2-5, with TRBD2 identical over 7 bases. CDR3 length equals 13 residues. The V segment lost 10 bases and the J segment 3 bases; nucleotides outside the gene matches: 8. Germline CDR1 MNHNY, CDR2 SVGAGI (reference sequence). CDR3 amino acids: CATSKGGEETQYF. In nucleotides, the CDR3 is TGTGCCACCAGCAAGGGAGGGGAAGAGACCCAGTACTTC.

In its sample, this clonotype was seen many times. The chain recombines TRBV29-1 with TRBJ2-3; 7 bases fit TRBD2. The CDR3 loop spans 14 amino acids. Trimming at V came to 6 bases and at J to 10 bases, leaving 16 bases not matched to a gene. The V gene's germline CDR1 is SQVTM and CDR2 ANQGSEA. CDR3: CSVERMLAERPQYF. CDR3 DNA sequence: TGCAGCGTGGAGAGGATGCTAGCGGAAAGACCGCAGTATTTT.